Included here is one T cell receptor beta chain sequence, with context. Germline V CDR1 and CDR2: LGHNA, YSLEER. This CDR3 comprises 17 residues. The entry originates in a study of T cells expressing NK-cell markers. Study overall: Sequencing covered eight donors, seven HCMV-seropositive and one seronegative.

The authors generated TCR beta cDNA through 5'RACE template switching with UMIs. Each CDR3 protein gets one entry in TCRdb, which reprocessed the 5' RACE reads and gives no DNA. The listing records 20,000 or so distinct CDR3 sequences. What was sequenced was blood T cells: a sorted CD56 or NKG2C T cell subset, CD4+ or CD8+ T cells, or bulk PBMC T cells (not recorded which). The TCR originated in a man between 18 and 69 years old in good health. The chain employs TRBV4-3 and TRBJ2-2; with no DNA, the TCRdb D assignment of TRBD2 cannot be verified. CDR3 in amino acids: CASSQEFRAGANGELFF.